This TCR beta chain came from a study of T cell responses to AZD1222 COVID-19 vaccine. Second doses were pooled across both intervals (about 4 or about 12 weeks). Per the germline V gene, CDR1 is MDHEN and CDR2 is SYDVKM. The CDR3 has 17 residues. V lost 9 bases and J 4 bases, leaving 22 bases between the germline ends. TCRdb's copy holds only in-frame clones and misses some; the assay was immunoSEQ multiplex PCR. The repertoire holds 150,000 to 200,000 clones, approximately 94% seen once, with over 4.5% in the top ten. Points from the study as a whole: Targets within unmutated variant regions were reportedly found for nearly half of spike-specific TCRs. Possibly, clonal diversity was underestimated; donors were largely white British and included more females. Seropositivity was recorded at baseline in only 5 or 6 AZD1222 recipients.

Turning to this clone: Its matching antigen is unknown.

This sequence originates from an adult who received the AZD1222 COVID-19 vaccine. J is TRBJ1-6 and V is TRBV28; possibly TRBD1 for D (5 bases). The sequencing used peripheral blood, collected 28 days after the second AZD1222 dose. The CDR3: CASSRESPSIYNSPLHF. CDR3 nucleotide sequence: TGTGCCAGTAGCAGGGAGAGCCCATCTATATATAATTCACCCCTCCACTTT.